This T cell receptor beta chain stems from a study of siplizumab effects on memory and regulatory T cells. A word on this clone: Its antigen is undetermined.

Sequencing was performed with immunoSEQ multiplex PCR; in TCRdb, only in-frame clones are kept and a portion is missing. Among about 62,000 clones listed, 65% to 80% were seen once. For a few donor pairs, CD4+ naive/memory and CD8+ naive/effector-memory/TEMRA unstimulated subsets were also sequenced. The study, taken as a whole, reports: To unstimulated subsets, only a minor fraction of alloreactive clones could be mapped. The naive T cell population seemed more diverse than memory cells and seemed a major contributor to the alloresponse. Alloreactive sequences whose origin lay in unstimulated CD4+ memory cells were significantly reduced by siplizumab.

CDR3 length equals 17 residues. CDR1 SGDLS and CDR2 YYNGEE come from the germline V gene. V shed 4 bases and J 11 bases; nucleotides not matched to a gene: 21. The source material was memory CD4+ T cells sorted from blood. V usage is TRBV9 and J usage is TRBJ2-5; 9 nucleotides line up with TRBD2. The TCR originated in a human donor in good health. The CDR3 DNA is TGTGCCAGCAGCCCAGAGGAAGGAGTAGCGGGGGCTGGAGAGCAGTACTTC. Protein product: CASSPEEGVAGAGEQYF. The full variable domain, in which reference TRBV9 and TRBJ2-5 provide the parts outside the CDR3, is DSGVTQTPKHLITATGQRVTLRCSPRSGDLSVYWYQQSLDQGLQFLIQYYNGEERAKGNILERFSAQQFPDLHSELNLSSLELGDSALYFCASSPEEGVAGAGEQYFGPGTRLLVL.